This entry is about one T cell receptor (beta chain). Its antigen is not known. This record comes from a study of OX40 agonist ivuxolimab in advanced cancers. Turning to the study itself: Patients in the trial were receiving intravenous ivuxolimab every 2 weeks, at doses of 0.01 to 10 mg/kg.

Study-wide points: The CD4+ and CD8+ T cells in the blood had expanded clonally by week 6 at 0.1 to 3.0 mg/kg. Among T cells, CD8+ cells averaged more expanded clones than CD4+ cells.

Autoimmune disease history or systemic immunosuppression meant exclusion. Generated by immunoSEQ multiplex PCR, the TCRdb table keeps only in-frame clones and is missing some. The table lists just over 90,000 clones, about 90% of them singletons. The receptor was derived from an adult with an advanced solid tumor such as melanoma, head and neck, liver or kidney cancer. The input for sequencing was CD4+ or CD8+ T cells sorted from blood, taken in a trial of the OX40 agonist ivuxolimab.

This chain's CDR3 is CASSLPSGMETQYF. CDR3 DNA sequence: TGTGCCAGCAGCCTTCCGTCGGGGATGGAGACCCAGTACTTC. The chain uses TRBV7-9 and TRBJ2-5, with D perhaps TRBD2 (5 bases). Germline loops: CDR1 SEHNR, CDR2 FQNEAQ (reference sequence). This CDR3 comprises 14 residues. Trimming took 5 bases from V and 5 from J, leaving 15 bases between them.